Included here is one T cell receptor beta chain sequence, with context. This specimen belongs to a study of T cell changes during pregnancy in multiple sclerosis. The V end lost 0 bases, the J end lost 1 base, and 12 bases lay between the germline ends. Per the germline V gene, CDR1 is GTSNPN and CDR2 is SVGIG (reference sequence). CDR3 length equals 16 residues. This table comes from immunoSEQ multiplex PCR, and its TCRdb copy is limited to in-frame clones, with some not included. Among around 80,000 clones, around 94% were seen once, and the ten largest hold more than 0.95%. The specimen comprised peripheral blood, sampled in the second trimester of pregnancy. This chain uses TRBV30 with TRBJ2-2, with a tentative D call TRBD2 (5 bases). The receptor comes from a female donor in good health, enrolled as a control in a pregnancy study. Here the CDR3 reads CAWSVLAGLNTGELFF. CDR3 nucleotide sequence: TGTGCCTGGAGTGTACTTGCGGGTTTGAACACCGGGGAGCTGTTTTTT.